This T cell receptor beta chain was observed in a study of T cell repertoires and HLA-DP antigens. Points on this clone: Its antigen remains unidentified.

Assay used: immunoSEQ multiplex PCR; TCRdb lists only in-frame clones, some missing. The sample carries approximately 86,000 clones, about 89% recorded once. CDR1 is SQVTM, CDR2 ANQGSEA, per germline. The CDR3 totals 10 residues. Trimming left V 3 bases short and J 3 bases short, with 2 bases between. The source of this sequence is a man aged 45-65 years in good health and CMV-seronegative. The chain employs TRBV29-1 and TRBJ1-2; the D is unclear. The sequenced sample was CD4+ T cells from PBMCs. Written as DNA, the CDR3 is TGCAGCGTTGACTACTATGGCTACACCTTC. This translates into CSVDYYGYTF.